This T cell receptor beta chain was captured in a study of metastatic and nonmetastatic thyroid tumors. About the research overall: Samples came from malignant and benign thyroid patients, and repertoires were compared across blood and tumor or nodule tissue. Study results and caveats: Within blood and tumor, benign nodules reportedly had significantly lower TCR beta diversity than malignant thyroid tumors did.

TCRdb reassembled clones from the PCR reads with MiXCR. This table has around 53,000 clones, approximately 22% appearing once. Trimming removed 3 bases from V and 6 bases from J, with 9 bases in between. The germline gives CDR1 SGHTA, CDR2 FQGNSA. The CDR3 loop spans 13 amino acids. All patients were untreated before thyroid surgery. There are many counts of this clone. Its antigen remains unidentified. This receptor was obtained from a female donor with papillary thyroid cancer or a benign thyroid nodule (not recorded which). Some clones in this sample may be carry-over from other donors' samples. The chain links TRBV7-2 to TRBJ2-1; D is unclear. Sequencing was carried out using blood. The CDR3 reads CASSLGPLNEQFF. Here the CDR3 DNA reads TGTGCCAGCAGCTTGGGCCCTCTCAATGAGCAGTTCTTC.